This entry is about one TCR beta chain. Its matching antigen is unknown. These data are taken from a study of cytomegalovirus exposure and HLA in healthy donors. Healthy bone marrow donors made up the donors. Study-wide points: In most subjects, TCR beta sequences reportedly gave accurate predictions of HLA-A and HLA-B alleles. In a later analysis, TCR beta V- and J-gene trimming showed a link to a missense DCLRE1C variant. Likely technical artifact: a cluster of highly shared sequence variants.

The PCR made use of 60 Vbeta and 13 Jbeta primers. Sequencing was performed with immunoSEQ multiplex PCR; in TCRdb, only in-frame clones are kept and a portion is missing. The sample lists about 95,000 clones, about two thirds occurring once. V lost 4 bases, J lost 4 bases, and 14 bases lay in between. The CDR3 has 15 amino acids. Per the germline V gene, CDR1 is SGHDT and CDR2 is YYEEEE. The TCR comes from a man aged 60 to 75 in good health and CMV-seronegative. Sequenced input: PBMCs. The chain uses TRBV5-6 and TRBJ1-4; D perhaps matches TRBD1 (5 bases). DNA for the CDR3: TGTGCCAGCAGCACTCAGGGCGATGATAATGAAAAACTGTTTTTT. Its translation: CASSTQGDDNEKLFF.